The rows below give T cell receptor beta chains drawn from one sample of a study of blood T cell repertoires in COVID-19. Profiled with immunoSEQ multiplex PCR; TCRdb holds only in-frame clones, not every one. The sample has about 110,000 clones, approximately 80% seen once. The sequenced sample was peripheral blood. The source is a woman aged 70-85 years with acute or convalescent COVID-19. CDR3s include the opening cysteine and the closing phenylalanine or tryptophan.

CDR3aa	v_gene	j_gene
CASSLMGGLSDTQYF	TRBV7-3	TRBJ2-3
CATRIRGGTEAFF	TRBV2	TRBJ1-1
CSASTGESTEAFF	TRBV29-1	TRBJ1-1
CASSLESGWGGYTF	TRBV5-1	TRBJ1-2
CASSLALTGTGEAFF	TRBV5-1	TRBJ1-1
CASSSGRNEQFF	TRBV7-3	TRBJ2-1
CASSLDLGQWAFF	TRBV7-9	TRBJ1-1
CASSFQDRVTEAFF	TRBV5-4	TRBJ1-1
CASKRKYMNTEAFF	TRBV19	TRBJ1-1
CASSQGGGLINSPLHF	TRBV14	TRBJ1-6
CASSSGQGRNSPLHF	TRBV6-2/TRBV6-3	TRBJ1-6
CASSRQYGTDTQYF	TRBV3-1/TRBV3-2	TRBJ2-3
CASSPDKNTEAFF	TRBV28	TRBJ1-1
CASSYSDSRNEKLFF	TRBV6-2/TRBV6-3	TRBJ1-4
CASSATGLGANVLTF	TRBV25-1	TRBJ2-6
CASRAGLAGGVLRTDTQYF	TRBV7-8	TRBJ2-3
CASRQGNTEAFF	TRBV6-5	TRBJ1-1
CASRVRGRPNEKLFF	TRBV19	TRBJ1-4
CASKDRGHPYNEQFF	TRBV2	TRBJ2-1
CASSYPRQGGTSGANVLTF	TRBV28	TRBJ2-6
CASSPTGPSPLHF	TRBV27	TRBJ1-6
CASSSFFYGYTF	TRBV12-3/TRBV12-4	TRBJ1-2
CASSIGAGSYGYTF	TRBV19	TRBJ1-2
CASSLLEQGRIQYF	TRBV7-9	TRBJ2-4